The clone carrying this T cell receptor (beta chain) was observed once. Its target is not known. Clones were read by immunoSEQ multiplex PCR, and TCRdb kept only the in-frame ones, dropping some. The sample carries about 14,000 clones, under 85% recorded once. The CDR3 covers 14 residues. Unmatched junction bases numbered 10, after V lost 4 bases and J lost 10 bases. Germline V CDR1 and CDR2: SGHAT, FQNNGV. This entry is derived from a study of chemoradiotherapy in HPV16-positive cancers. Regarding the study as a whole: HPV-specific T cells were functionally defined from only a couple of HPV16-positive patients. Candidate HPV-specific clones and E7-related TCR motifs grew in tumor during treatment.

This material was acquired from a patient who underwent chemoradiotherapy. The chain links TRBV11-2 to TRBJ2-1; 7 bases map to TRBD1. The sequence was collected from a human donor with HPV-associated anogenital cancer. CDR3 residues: CASSSDRVVGEQFF. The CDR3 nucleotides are TGTGCCAGCAGCTCCGACAGGGTCGTCGGGGAGCAGTTCTTC.